A single sample is the source of the 32 T cell receptor beta chains below, sequenced in a study of blood T cell repertoires in COVID-19. Assay: immunoSEQ multiplex PCR; the TCRdb copy retains only in-frame clones and omits some. The sample yields approximately 440,000 clones, about 85% seen once. Sequencing was carried out using PBMCs or T cells enriched from blood (not recorded which). The receptors stem from a woman aged 18-30 years who had recovered from COVID-19.

The chain couples TRBV29-1 to TRBJ2-1; 8 nucleotides align to TRBD1. CDR3 size: 14 residues. V dropped 3 bases and J dropped 5; count of bases not matched to a gene: 6. Germline values: CDR1 SQVTM, CDR2 ANQGSEA. As DNA, the CDR3 is TGCAGCGTTGATATACAGGGGGAAGACAATGAGCAGTTCTTC. Protein sequence: CSVDIQGEDNEQFF.

Only one count was recorded for this clone. Written as DNA, the CDR3 is TGTGCCACCAGCAGAGAAGGGGGCTACGAGCAGTACTTC. This encodes CATSREGGYEQYF. The rearrangement uses TRBV15 and TRBJ2-7; tentatively, D is TRBD1 (6 bases). Germline-derived CDR1 and CDR2 are LNHNV and YYDKDF (reference sequence). This CDR3 has 13 amino acids. The ends were cut back, 0 bases at V and 3 bases at J, with 6 bases in the middle.

CDR3 amino acids: CASSRDTNLNYGYTF. The CDR3 coding sequence is TGCGCCAGCAGCAGGGACACTAATTTGAACTATGGCTACACCTTC. V and J are TRBV4-1 and TRBJ1-2, with D possibly TRBD1 on 6 matching bases. The CDR3 has 15 amino acids. Trimming shortened V by 5 bases and J by 2 bases, and 15 bases separated the two germline ends. Germline CDR1 MGHRA, CDR2 YSYEKL.

This clone was seen once. The chain recombines TRBV7-3 with TRBJ2-1; 9 bases are shared with TRBD1. The junction had 4 bases not matched to a gene; V was cut back by 6 bases and J by 1 base. This CDR3 comprises 15 residues. Germline-derived CDR1 and CDR2 are SGHTA and FQGTGA. The CDR3 loop is CASSTGTGSYNEQFF. The CDR3 coding sequence is TGTGCCAGCAGTACCGGGACAGGGTCCTACAATGAGCAGTTCTTC.

The V call is TRBV27, the J call TRBJ1-6; 7 bases line up with TRBD1. Germline CDR1 reads MNHEY; CDR2 reads SMNVEV (reference sequence). This CDR3 contains 16 residues. V dropped 3 bases and J dropped 8; count of bases not matched to a gene: 10. The CDR3 loop reads CASSFTTGAGDSPLHF. The CDR3 region has the DNA TGTGCCAGCAGTTTCACTACAGGGGCGGGCGATTCACCCCTCCACTTT.

Concerning this clone itself: This specimen includes other DNA sequences encoding the same CDR3. The chain has TRBV19 and TRBJ2-1; 9 bases line up with TRBD2. Germline CDR1 is LNHDA and CDR2 is SQIVND (reference sequence). The junction had 6 bases not matched to a gene; V was cut back by 5 bases and J by 7 bases. This CDR3 contains 14 residues. DNA for the CDR3: TGTGCCAGTAGTTGGGCGGGGGGGCGGAATGAGCAGTTCTTC. This sequence encodes CASSWAGGRNEQFF.

The genes are TRBV28 and TRBJ1-5; a possible D gene is TRBD1 (6 bases). CDR3 length: 15 residues. CDR1 is MDHEN, CDR2 SYDVKM, per germline. Trimming stripped 5 bases from V and 1 base from J, with 12 bases between. CDR3 sequence reads: CASSNPGQSNQPQHF. The CDR3 DNA reads TGTGCCAGCAGTAATCCGGGACAAAGCAATCAGCCCCAGCATTTT.

The genes are TRBV6-5 and TRBJ2-7; D perhaps matches TRBD2 (6 bases). Trimming shortened V by 9 bases and J by 2 bases, and 20 bases separated the two germline ends. CDR3 length equals 15 residues. The V gene's germline CDR1 is MNHEY and CDR2 SVGAGI. Written as DNA, the CDR3 is TGTGCCAGAAATGAGCCCGGCGGGGATACCTACGAGCAGTACTTC. Protein: CARNEPGGDTYEQYF.

The V and J genes are TRBV12-5 and TRBJ2-1, with a weak D call TRBD2 (5 bases). The CDR3 is 17 residues long. Trimming cost V 0 bases and J 4 bases, with 16 bases left between them. CDR1 LGHNT and CDR2 FRNRAP come from the germline V gene. The CDR3 protein is CASGLVPDGRTYNEQFF. CDR3 DNA: TGTGCTAGTGGTTTGGTCCCGGATGGCCGGACTTACAATGAGCAGTTCTTC. Complete variable domain (other parts from reference TRBV12-5 and TRBJ2-1): DARVTQTPRHKVTEMGQEVTMRCQPILGHNTVFWYRQTMMQGLELLAYFRNRAPLDDSGMPKDRFSAEMPDATLATLKIQPSEPRDSAVYFCASGLVPDGRTYNEQFFGPGTRLTVL.

The rearrangement links TRBV3-1 (or the pseudogene TRBV3-2) to TRBJ1-1; D possibly corresponds to TRBD1 (6 bases). The germline gives CDR1 LGHDT, CDR2 YNNKEL (reference sequence). The CDR3 has 13 residues. V lost 3 bases, J lost 8 bases, and 13 bases lay in between. The CDR3 DNA follows: TGTGCCAGCAGCCAGAGAGGACAGTACGAAGCTTTCTTT. This encodes CASSQRGQYEAFF.

V and J are TRBV18 and TRBJ1-2; 8 bases agree with TRBD1. Germline assignment: CDR1 KGHSH and CDR2 LQKENI. The CDR3 runs to 16 residues. Trimming removed 4 bases from V and 0 bases from J; junction bases left unmatched: 7. CDR3 nucleotide sequence: TGTGCCAGCTCACTCGGGACAGGAGAAGCTAACTATGGCTACACCTTC. Encoded protein: CASSLGTGEANYGYTF.

This chain connects TRBV6-5 to TRBJ1-4; tentative D call: TRBD1 (5 bases). The CDR3 runs 15 residues. V lost 7 bases, J lost 5 bases, and 17 bases lay in between. The germline V gene encodes CDR1 MNHEY and CDR2 SVGAGI. CDR3 in DNA: TGTGCCAGCACCACCATGGGACTGTTGAATGAAAAACTGTTTTTT. It is translated as CASTTMGLLNEKLFF.

V is TRBV6-5 and J is TRBJ1-2; 8 bases line up with TRBD1. J was trimmed by 5 bases and V by 6 bases; bases with no gene match: 5. The CDR3 contains 13 residues. Germline CDR1 reads MNHEY; CDR2 reads SVGAGI. CDR3 nucleotide sequence: TGTGCCAGCAGACCGGACAGGGCATATGGCTACACCTTC. It translates to CASRPDRAYGYTF.

The chain recombines TRBV9 with TRBJ1-1; D gene ambiguous. This CDR3 spans 13 amino acids. Per the germline V gene, CDR1 is SGDLS and CDR2 is YYNGEE. The V and J ends lost 5 bases and 0 bases respectively, with 8 bases between them. The CDR3 is CASSEAVNTEAFF. CDR3 DNA: TGTGCCAGCAGTGAAGCGGTGAACACTGAAGCTTTCTTT.

The chain is built from TRBV30 and TRBJ2-5; D remains ambiguous. With 1 base removed from V and 5 bases from J, the gap between germline ends came to 8 bases. Germline CDR1 is GTSNPN and CDR2 is SVGIG (reference sequence). CDR3 length: 12 residues. The CDR3 region is CAWSANGETQYF. The CDR3, as DNA: TGTGCCTGGAGTGCCAACGGGGAGACCCAGTACTTC.

In its sample, this clone was seen once. The rearrangement uses TRBV11-3 and TRBJ2-1; 8 bases fit TRBD2. The junction had 11 bases not matched to a gene; V was cut back by 5 bases and J by 5 bases. The germline V gene has CDR1 SGHNT and CDR2 YENEEA. The CDR3 totals 16 residues. DNA for the CDR3: TGTGCCAGCAGCCCCTGGTATAGCGGGGAGAACAATGAGCAGTTCTTC. Translated, it gives CASSPWYSGENNEQFF.

The rearrangement links TRBV25-1 to TRBJ2-7, with D perhaps matching TRBD2 (8 bases). CDR1 MGHDK and CDR2 SYGVNS come from the germline V gene. The V end lost 8 bases, the J end lost 5 bases, and 19 bases lay between the germline ends. The CDR3 length is 14 residues. CDR3 sequence: CASRGQAGGNEQYF. The CDR3 nucleotides read TGTGCCAGCCGTGGACAGGCGGGGGGAAACGAGCAGTACTTC.

The rearrangement links TRBV27 to TRBJ1-6; 10 nucleotides align to TRBD1. CDR3 length: 15 amino acids. Germline-derived CDR1 and CDR2 are MNHEY and SMNVEV (reference sequence). Trimming removed 5 bases from V and 10 bases from J; junction bases left unmatched: 8. The CDR3 sequence: CASSAGTGDKSPLHF. CDR3 sequence (DNA): TGTGCCAGCAGTGCGGGGACAGGGGACAAATCACCCCTCCACTTT.

The chain employs TRBV7-9 and TRBJ1-6, with TRBD1 matching over 7 bases. CDR1 is SEHNR and CDR2 is FQNEAQ in the germline V gene (reference sequence). The CDR3 sequence is 17 residues long. V lost 4 bases, J lost 9 bases, and 15 bases stayed unmatched. CDR3 protein: CASSSREDRVNSSPLHF. As DNA, the CDR3 is TGTGCCAGCAGCTCCCGGGAAGACAGGGTCAATAGTTCACCCCTCCACTTT.

The rearrangement links TRBV30 to TRBJ2-7; maybe TRBD1 (5 bases). This CDR3 contains 13 residues. V was pared by 1 base and J by 6 bases, with 13 bases between. Germline V gene data show CDR1 as GTSNPN and CDR2 as SVGIG (reference sequence). This chain's CDR3 is CAWSGGHPGEQYF. The CDR3 bases are TGTGCCTGGAGTGGAGGACACCCGGGCGAGCAGTACTTC.

The V call is TRBV7-2, the J call TRBJ2-3; 13 nucleotides match TRBD2. The CDR3 consists of 17 residues. The V segment lost 5 bases and the J segment 3 bases; nucleotides outside the gene matches: 8. Looked up from germline, CDR1 is SGHTA and CDR2 is FQGNSA. In DNA form, the CDR3 reads TGTGCCAGCAGCCCCTACGGGACTAGCGGGGATACAGATACGCAGTATTTT. It is translated as CASSPYGTSGDTDTQYF.

The V call is TRBV6-5, the J call TRBJ1-1; no clear D. This CDR3 is 13 amino acids long. V was pared by 4 bases and J by 1 base, with 7 bases between. Looked up from germline, CDR1 is MNHEY and CDR2 is SVGAGI. The CDR3 bases are TGTGCCAGCAGTTCAACGGGGAACACTGAAGCTTTCTTT. Translating gives CASSSTGNTEAFF.

The V gene is TRBV5-1, the J gene TRBJ1-2, with a possible D match to TRBD1 (6 bases). Trimming removed 4 bases from V and 4 bases from J, with 14 bases in between. CDR1 and CDR2 (germline): SGHRS, YFSETQ. CDR3 length: 14 amino acids. In DNA, the CDR3 is TGCGCCAGCAGCCCAGGGGTAGGGACCTATGGCTACACCTTC. It is translated as CASSPGVGTYGYTF.

The V and J genes are TRBV6-4 and TRBJ1-2; 9 nucleotides line up with TRBD1. The ends lost 10 bases at V and 0 bases at J; junction bases unmatched: 15. Germline CDR1 is MRHNA and CDR2 is SNTAGT. The CDR3 length is 17 residues. The CDR3: CATSMTTGGAPNYGYTF. The CDR3 region has the DNA TGTGCCACCTCTATGACAACAGGGGGCGCCCCTAACTATGGCTACACCTTC.

The chain couples TRBV2 to TRBJ1-6, with TRBD1 matching over 8 bases. The length of the CDR3 is 15 residues. CDR1 is SNHLY and CDR2 is FYNNEI in the germline V gene. V lost 9 bases and J lost 5; bases outside the gene matches: 9. The CDR3 region is CARRQGQLNNSPLHF. Here the CDR3 DNA reads TGTGCCAGGAGACAGGGGCAACTTAATAATTCACCCCTCCACTTT.

This clone was detected a few times. The chain joins TRBV27 to TRBJ2-5; D possibly corresponds to TRBD1 (6 bases). CDR1 MNHEY and CDR2 SMNVEV come from the germline V gene (reference sequence). The CDR3 runs 14 residues. V was clipped by 3 bases and J by 3 bases, with 11 bases between them. The CDR3 DNA reads TGTGCCAGCAGTTTCTGGGGGCCCAAAGAGACCCAGTACTTC. This translates into CASSFWGPKETQYF.

The CDR3: CASRASYNSPLHF. CDR3 in DNA: TGTGCCAGCAGGGCCAGCTATAATTCACCCCTCCACTTT. This chain connects TRBV2 to TRBJ1-6; D is unclear. Trimming pared 6 bases from V and 3 bases from J, leaving 6 bases between. Germline assignment: CDR1 SNHLY and CDR2 FYNNEI. The CDR3 sequence is 13 residues long.

The CDR3 here is CASSLFLSHNEQFF. The CDR3, as DNA: TGTGCCAGCAGTTTGTTTCTTTCCCACAATGAGCAGTTCTTC. The chain is built from TRBV28 and TRBJ2-1, with D unclear. V gave up 3 bases and J gave up 5 bases, with 11 bases separating them. The CDR3 is 14 residues long. Germline lookup yields CDR1 MDHEN and CDR2 SYDVKM.

V gene TRBV19 combines with J gene TRBJ2-6, with 8 bases matching TRBD1. Trimming took 3 bases from V and 1 from J; bases not matched to a gene: 8. The CDR3 totals 18 residues. The germline V gene encodes CDR1 LNHDA and CDR2 SQIVND (reference sequence). CDR3 nucleotides: TGTGCCAGTAGTATCTATCAACAGGGGGGATCTGGGGCCAACGTCCTGACTTTC. It yields the protein CASSIYQQGGSGANVLTF.

J is TRBJ2-5 and V is TRBV29-1, with D perhaps matching TRBD1 (5 bases). Trimming removed 6 bases from V and 5 bases from J, with 13 bases in between. The CDR3 is 12 amino acids. CDR1 and CDR2 (germline): SQVTM, ANQGSEA. In DNA, the CDR3 is TGCAGCGTGAGAAAGGGGCAGGAGACCCAGTACTTC. Protein product: CSVRKGQETQYF.

This chain joins TRBV3-1 (or the pseudogene TRBV3-2) and TRBJ2-3; 9 bases are a match to TRBD2. J was trimmed by 4 bases and V by 8 bases; bases with no gene match: 4. The V gene's germline CDR1 is LGHDT and CDR2 YNNKEL (reference sequence). This CDR3 is 13 amino acids long. DNA for the CDR3: TGTGCCAGCTCGCAGCGGGGGGCAGATACGCAGTATTTT. Translating gives CASSQRGADTQYF.

The chain recombines TRBV6-5 with TRBJ2-7; weak D call: TRBD1 (6 bases). Trimming took off 8 bases at V and 4 bases at J, with 15 bases between the two ends. The CDR3 loop spans 13 amino acids. Germline V gene lookup returns CDR1 MNHEY and CDR2 SVGAGI. CDR3 sequence reads: CASGGNLGYEQYF. CDR3 DNA sequence: TGTGCCAGCGGGGGCAACTTGGGTTACGAGCAGTACTTC.